This T cell receptor (beta chain) was observed in a study of T cell responses to AZD1222 COVID-19 vaccine. Study-wide results and limits: At 160-218 and 743-854, vaccine-associated CD4 TCRs were dominant, and they spanned spike.

CDR1 is PRHDT, CDR2 FYEKMQ, per germline (reference sequence). The CDR3 is 15 amino acids. The V gene lost 5 bases and the J gene lost 0 bases, with 12 bases spanning the gap. TCRdb's copy holds only in-frame clones and misses some; the assay was immunoSEQ multiplex PCR. The sample lists about 120,000 clones, about 93% occurring once. On this clone itself: The antigen is undetermined.

This sample comprised peripheral blood, obtained 28 days after the second AZD1222 dose. The V gene is TRBV13, the J gene TRBJ2-3; D tentatively fits TRBD1 or TRBD2 (5 bases each). The receptor comes from an adult who received the AZD1222 COVID-19 vaccine. The CDR3 sequence: CASSVPGPSTDTQYF. The CDR3 DNA follows: TGTGCCAGCAGCGTCCCGGGACCTAGCACAGATACGCAGTATTTT. The entire variable domain, with the rest obtained from reference TRBV13 and TRBJ2-3, is as follows: AAGVIQSPRHLIKEKRETATLKCYPIPRHDTVYWYQQGPGQDPQFLISFYEKMQSDKGSIPDRFSAQQFSDYHSELNMSSLELGDSALYFCASSVPGPSTDTQYFGPGTRLTVL.